The entry below gives a single TCR beta chain sequence along with its context. Its antigen is undetermined. This entry belongs to a study of cytomegalovirus exposure and HLA in healthy donors. Study results and caveats: Later analysis showed most CMV-associated TCR beta chains appearing HLA-restricted.

Use of 60 Vbeta and 13 Jbeta primers characterized the PCR. TCRdb keeps only in-frame clones here, not all; method: immunoSEQ multiplex PCR. The sample has 74,000 or so clones, 77% seen once. The CDR3 totals 17 residues. CDR1 is SGHRS and CDR2 is YFSETQ in the germline V gene. V lost 4 bases, J lost 2 bases, and 14 bases stayed unmatched. The receptor's source is a man aged 45-60 years in good health and CMV-seropositive. Sequenced input: PBMCs. This sequence joins TRBV5-1 and TRBJ1-2; 7 bases are a match to TRBD1. The CDR3 region is CASSPKPGQEANYGYTF. For the CDR3, the DNA is TGCGCCAGCAGCCCAAAGCCCGGACAGGAGGCCAACTATGGCTACACCTTC.